A selection of T cell receptor beta chains follows, all from one sample in a study of cytomegalovirus exposure and HLA in healthy donors. Repertoires were generated with immunoSEQ multiplex PCR, while TCRdb's copy carries only in-frame clones and drops some. The data contain roughly 250,000 clones, around 65% of them singletons. Sequencing used PBMCs. These receptors originate from a female donor in good health and CMV-seronegative. Each CDR3 is given with its conserved first and last residue. Each record gives: J gene, CDR3 length, D gene, clone size, V gene, CDR3 protein, CDR3 DNA. D genes are given only for firm matches. Clone size is not always given. Where it is, it says once, few, many or a class for expanded clones.

TRBJ2-1	16	.	.	TRBV6-5	CASSYSSGASINEQFF	TGTGCCAGCAGTTACTCATCGGGAGCATCGATCAATGAGCAGTTCTTC
TRBJ2-5	15	TRBD2	once	TRBV5-6	CASSLERETVETQYF	TGTGCCAGCAGCTTAGAGCGGGAGACGGTGGAGACCCAGTACTTC
TRBJ2-7	15	TRBD2	few	TRBV7-6	CASSSELAFSYEQYF	TGTGCCAGCAGCTCCGAACTAGCGTTCTCCTACGAGCAGTACTTC
TRBJ1-5	13	.	.	TRBV7-2	CASSLEESQPQHF	TGTGCCAGCAGCTTAGAGGAGAGTCAGCCCCAGCATTTT
TRBJ2-1	19	TRBD2	.	TRBV6-1	CASSEMEGLAGGAYNEQFF	TGTGCCAGCAGTGAAATGGAGGGACTGGCGGGAGGGGCCTACAATGAGCAGTTCTTC
TRBJ1-2	13	.	.	TRBV7-9	CALWQDKVYGYTF	TGTGCCCTCTGGCAGGATAAGGTCTATGGCTACACCTTC
TRBJ2-5	13	.	once	TRBV6-5	CASSRGSGETQYF	TGTGCCAGCAGCAGGGGATCGGGAGAGACCCAGTACTTC
TRBJ2-1	17	TRBD2	.	TRBV6-1	CASSEPPGLAVYNEQFF	TGTGCCAGCAGTGAACCCCCGGGACTAGCGGTGTACAATGAGCAGTTCTTC
TRBJ1-1	13	.	.	TRBV6-5	CASSDRGNTEAFF	TGTGCCAGCAGTGACCGCGGGAACACTGAAGCTTTCTTT
TRBJ1-1	14	.	.	TRBV4-2	CASSQEVVNTEAFF	TGTGCCAGCAGCCAGGAGGTAGTGAACACTGAAGCTTTCTTT
TRBJ1-2	14	.	.	TRBV25-1	CASSPMGQDYGYTF	TGTGCCAGCAGTCCCATGGGGCAGGACTATGGCTACACCTTC
TRBJ2-6	15	TRBD1	once	TRBV14	CASSHRGSGANVLTF	TGTGCCAGCAGCCACAGGGGGAGTGGGGCCAACGTCCTGACTTTC
TRBJ2-1	15	TRBD1	.	TRBV27	CASSPGDRGPNEQFF	TGTGCCAGCAGTCCGGGGGACAGGGGGCCCAATGAGCAGTTCTTC
TRBJ2-7	14	TRBD2	.	TRBV11-1	CASSLRLAAYEQYF	TGTGCCAGCAGCTTACGACTAGCGGCCTACGAGCAGTACTTC
TRBJ1-2	14	.	.	TRBV5-1	CASSLGGQPHGYTF	TGCGCCAGCAGCTTGGGTGGACAGCCCCATGGCTACACCTTC
TRBJ2-7	13	.	.	TRBV6-6	CASSYSTRVEQYF	TGTGCCAGCAGTTACTCGACCCGGGTCGAGCAGTACTTC
TRBJ1-5	16	.	.	TRBV27	CASSFIGPYSNQPQHF	TGTGCCAGCAGTTTCATTGGGCCTTATAGCAATCAGCCCCAGCATTTT
TRBJ1-1	15	TRBD1	.	TRBV9	CASRRGTATDTEAFF	TGTGCCAGCAGGAGGGGGACAGCGACTGACACTGAAGCTTTCTTT
TRBJ1-1	17	.	.	TRBV27	CASSPDQSGTKNTEAFF	TGTGCCAGCAGTCCCGACCAATCCGGGACAAAGAACACTGAAGCTTTCTTT
TRBJ2-3	15	TRBD2	.	TRBV27	CASSPTSGGSDTQYF	TGTGCCAGCAGTCCGACTAGCGGGGGGTCAGATACGCAGTATTTT
TRBJ2-2	14	.	.	TRBV7-9	CASTVLVTTGELFF	TGTGCCAGCACCGTACTAGTTACCACCGGGGAGCTGTTTTTT
TRBJ2-2	15	TRBD1	.	TRBV5-6	CASRSGTGNTGELFF	TGTGCCAGCAGATCCGGGACAGGGAACACCGGGGAGCTGTTTTTT
TRBJ1-1	20	.	.	TRBV6-1	CASSAGRGPSFWYMNTEAFF	TGTGCCAGCAGTGCGGGCAGGGGACCGTCCTTTTGGTACATGAACACTGAAGCTTTCTTT
TRBJ2-7	11	TRBD1	.	TRBV29-1	CSVGNRGEQYF	TGCAGCGTTGGTAACAGGGGCGAGCAGTACTTC
TRBJ1-4	16	TRBD1	.	TRBV7-8	CASSRKRDRGQEKLFF	TGTGCCAGCAGCCGTAAAAGGGACAGGGGGCAGGAAAAACTGTTTTTT
TRBJ1-1	17	TRBD1	once	TRBV19	CASSINRGHLMNTEAFF	TGTGCCAGTAGTATAAACAGGGGGCATTTGATGAACACTGAAGCTTTCTTT
TRBJ2-7	17	.	.	TRBV5-5	CASSRSAGGTPSYEQYF	TGTGCCAGCAGCCGGTCGGCGGGCGGAACGCCATCCTACGAGCAGTACTTC
TRBJ1-5	15	.	few	TRBV7-9	CASSLAGLSGQPQHF	TGTGCCAGCAGCTTAGCTGGGCTTTCTGGTCAGCCCCAGCATTTT
TRBJ2-7	14	TRBD1	.	TRBV6-1	CAGGTGGHSYEQYF	TGTGCCGGGGGGACAGGGGGCCACTCCTACGAGCAGTACTTC
TRBJ2-7	13	.	.	TRBV5-6	CASSPGKRYEQYF	TGTGCCAGCAGCCCAGGGAAGAGGTACGAGCAGTACTTC
TRBJ1-2	14	.	.	TRBV27	CASSLGRVGHGYTF	TGTGCCAGCAGTTTGGGCCGGGTGGGGCATGGCTACACCTTC
TRBJ2-3	14	TRBD2	once	TRBV29-1	CSVVSGGPPDTQYF	TGCAGCGTAGTCTCGGGGGGGCCCCCAGATACGCAGTATTTT
TRBJ2-7	14	TRBD2	.	TRBV7-2	CASSRGLASYEQYF	TGTGCCAGCAGCAGAGGACTAGCCTCCTACGAGCAGTACTTC